The clone carrying this T cell receptor beta chain was observed a single time. The assay was immunoSEQ multiplex PCR, and TCRdb's table has in-frame clones only and misses some. The sample includes 450,000 to 500,000 clones, around nine tenths of them seen just once. This sample stems from a study of blood T cell repertoires in COVID-19. V was trimmed by 3 bases and J by 3 bases, leaving 12 bases between them. The CDR3 runs to 14 residues. The V gene's germline CDR1 is GTSNPN and CDR2 SVGIG (reference sequence). The clonotype comes from a woman aged 55-70 years who had recovered from COVID-19. Sequencing was performed on PBMCs or T cells enriched from blood (not recorded which). The chain employs TRBV30 and TRBJ1-5; D may be TRBD1 (6 bases). CDR3 nucleotides: TGTGCCTGGAGCCAAGGACAGTTCAATCAGCCCCAGCATTTT. Translated: CAWSQGQFNQPQHF. Drawing the rest from reference TRBV30 and TRBJ1-5, the complete variable domain is SQTIHQWPATLVQPVGSPLSLECTVEGTSNPNLYWYRQAAGRGLQLLFYSVGIGQISSEVPQNLSASRPQDRQFILSSKKLLLSDSGFYLCAWSQGQFNQPQHFGDGTRLSIL.